The 5 T cell receptor beta chains reported below all come from one sample, sequenced in a study of T cell changes during pregnancy in multiple sclerosis. The repertoire was sequenced with immunoSEQ multiplex PCR; TCRdb's copy has only in-frame clones and lacks some. This table has 93,000 or so clones, around 94% appearing once. Sequencing used peripheral blood, obtained after pregnancy. The origin of the receptors is a female donor with multiple sclerosis, enrolled in a pregnancy study.

This chain joins TRBV15 and TRBJ1-1; possible D gene TRBD1, 5 bases. CDR1 is LNHNV, CDR2 YYDKDF, per germline (reference sequence). The V and J ends lost 3 bases and 3 bases respectively, with 11 bases between them. The CDR3 covers 14 residues. In DNA, the CDR3 is TGTGCCACCAGCAGTTTAGGGGATTACACTGAAGCTTTCTTT. It translates to CATSSLGDYTEAFF.

The J gene is TRBJ1-6, the V gene TRBV6-5; 8 bases match TRBD1. The CDR3 is made up of 14 amino acids. CDR1 is MNHEY and CDR2 is SVGAGI in the germline V gene. The J segment lost 7 bases and the V segment lost 8 bases, leaving 7 bases of the junction unmatched. The CDR3 region has the DNA TGTGCCAGCGGGATCCGGGACAGGAATTCACCCCTCCACTTT. This gives the protein CASGIRDRNSPLHF.

V usage is TRBV2 and J usage is TRBJ2-1, with D perhaps matching TRBD2 (6 bases). Trimming removed 2 bases from V and 6 bases from J, with 20 bases in between. Germline V CDR1 and CDR2: SNHLY, FYNNEI. The CDR3 consists of 17 residues. The chain's CDR3 is CASSEIAGSQSVNEQFF. DNA for the CDR3: TGTGCCAGCAGTGAAATCGCGGGGAGTCAGTCGGTCAATGAGCAGTTCTTC. Variable domain in full (rest from reference TRBV2 and TRBJ2-1): EPEVTQTPSHQVTQMGQEVILRCVPISNHLYFYWYRQILGQKVEFLVSFYNNEISEKSEIFDDQFSVERPDGSNFTLKIRSTKLEDSAMYFCASSEIAGSQSVNEQFFGPGTRLTVL.

The chain employs TRBV11-2 and TRBJ2-7, with TRBD1 identical over 9 bases. This CDR3 region has 16 residues. Germline CDR1 is SGHAT and CDR2 is FQNNGV. V lost 4 bases to trimming and J lost 1 base; unmatched junction nucleotides: 8. CDR3 protein: CASSSGWGQGSYEQYF. CDR3 sequence (DNA): TGTGCCAGCAGCTCCGGATGGGGACAGGGATCCTACGAGCAGTACTTC.

The chain recombines TRBV5-5 with TRBJ2-5; 8 bases map to TRBD1. The CDR3 has 14 amino acids. The V gene's germline CDR1 is SGHKS and CDR2 YYEKEE (reference sequence). After removal of 3 bases from V and 6 bases from J, the junction contained 7 bases not matched to a gene. CDR3 in amino acids: CASSWGAGGKTQYF. DNA for the CDR3: TGTGCCAGCAGCTGGGGGGCAGGGGGCAAGACCCAGTACTTC.